Below, one T cell receptor (beta chain) is given with its context. It lacks a known antigen. No quality values exist for individual bases; no much larger clone is one base distant. Inclusion was restricted to participants for whom at least one PBMC sample before ART initiation and at least two post-ART samples were available. All participants with HIV were treated in the United States of America. Before DNA extraction, cryopreserved samples of about 0.9-11 million PBMC were thawed and washed. At the time of the earliest PBMC sample, participants with HIV were aged between about 20 and 54 years. Per participant, PBMC samples came from 1-4 timepoints prior to ART initiation and 2-8 timepoints following ART initiation, for a median of 7 samples. Serial HIV viral load, CD4+ T-cell count, ART history and demographic data were obtained for every participant. Genomic DNA was extracted from unsorted PBMC with a Qiagen kit on a QIAcube, processed in batches of 12 samples.

The immunoSEQ hsTCRB v3.0 assay was used at survey level resolution for TRB variable region sequencing. TRB sequencing targeted a depth of roughly 40,000-55,000 T-cell genomes per sample. TRB libraries were pooled and sequenced on an Illumina MiSeq using a v3 150-cycle kit. In the authors' own workflow: Repertoire analysis was run in R within a reproducible Nextflow workflow that covered QC, data transformation and analysis. Custom analyses were implemented in LymphoSeq2, an R package for AIRR-Seq data exploration. After excluding several samples that yielded fewer than 5000 total TRB sequences, fewer than 200 HIV repertoires remained for analysis. Among the 180 to 200 retained HIV repertoires, some 60 were collected before ART initiation and approximately 130 were collected after ART initiation. Repertoires were downsampled to 5000 TRB nucleotide sequences, with summary statistics averaged over 100 downsampling iterations. The analysis kept only TRB sequences whose CDR3 regions were at least seven amino acids long. Diversity was assessed using a clonality score derived from Shannon entropy and using the Gini coefficient. In the repertoire networks, any two of the top 5000 CDR3 amino acid sequences were linked whenever the two sequences differed by an edit distance of one. For TRB CDR3 amino acid sequences, GLIPH2 was used to predict antigen specificity groups and MHC restriction. To flag known associations with CMV, EBV, HIV or tissue antigens, CDR3 amino acid sequences were compared against VDJdb and McPAS-TCR. Pre-ART, post-ART and control groups were compared with Wilcoxon signed-rank tests and Holm-Bonferroni correction. Imported from immuneACCESS, the table was reduced by TCRdb to in-frame sequences with V and J called. These copies leave out some clones; in studies compared against another copy, an unresolved V gene accounts for under half, and the cause of the remainder is not known. V and J calls and clone size are copied from that table; D and trimming were computed from the DNA. The table for this sample lists fewer than 35,000 clones; 75% to 90% of them were counted only once. The ten largest account for 12% to 15% of the sample.

CDR1 and CDR2 are drawn from the germline V gene (reference sequence): SGHAT, FQDESV. At the junction V is shortened by 2 bases and J by 5 bases, with 7 bases in between. Reading from cysteine to phenylalanine, the CDR3 counts 12 amino acids. Only the CDR3 part of the read is kept: 36 bases, read in frame from the first base. The sample comes from a study of long-term antiretroviral therapy in people with HIV (dated by TCRdb to 2022 to 2024). Study-wide context: The earliest samples were collected roughly a decade before the 2015 WHO recommendation for immediate ART, at a time when ART was usually postponed until CD4 counts fell. A total of about 180 cryopreserved PBMC samples were contributed to the cohort by 30 adults with confirmed HIV infection, with samples collected serially over a mean of approximately six years (range 1-12). Of the 30 participants with HIV, approximately twelve were female. No cross-contamination during QIAcube processing turned up in test extractions that ran a monoclonal T-cell line alongside 33 polyclonal samples. This retrospective serial study examined whether starting ART and sustained HIV suppression were associated with changes in the composition and diversity of the TRB repertoire in peripheral blood. What the work shows at the level of the full study, not this receptor alone: ART initiation was associated with a significant increase in TRB diversity, but diversity stayed significantly below transplant donor controls even after long-term ART. The repertoire was dominated across all time points by expanded TRB clones identified before ART initiation, although this dominance was seen to fluctuate and to decrease in many PLHIV after ART. Owing to limited PBMC availability, only the TCR beta chain was sequenced, without alpha chain pairing. HIV repertoires had narrower CDR3 length ranges than controls, and the network structure suggested an antigen-experienced repertoire that shifted only slightly toward naive after ART. Inferences about post-ART repertoire changes were limited because no data were available on ART adherence, viral resistance or therapy changes. Because pre-ART samples had limited cell numbers, unsorted PBMC were profiled rather than sorted CD4+ and CD8+ T cells. The samples span the years 2004 to 2017, and the ART regimens used may be less effective than current regimens.

Material: unsorted PBMCs, obtained 2.9 years after starting antiretroviral therapy. Rearrangement joined TRBV11-1 to TRBJ2-7; the D gene cannot be named for sure. This receptor was taken from a man between 45 and 60 years old with HIV. This receptor has the CDR3 CASSLSRNEQYF. The sequenced DNA is TGTGCCAGCAGCTTATCAAGGAACGAGCAGTACTTC. Supplemented by the reference TRBV11-1 and TRBJ2-7 proteins around the CDR3, the complete variable domain is EAEVAQSPRYKITEKSQAVAFWCDPISGHATLYWYRQILGQGPELLVQFQDESVVDDSQLPKDRFSAERLKGVDSTLKIQPAELGDSAMYLCASSLSRNEQYFGPGTRLTVT.